Included here is one T cell receptor (beta chain) sequence, with context. Other nucleotide sequences in the sample specify the same CDR3. The data stem from a study of blood T cell repertoires in COVID-19. Study details: Acute and convalescent COVID-19 samples came from the United States, Italy and Spain.

This CDR3 is built from 13 residues. Germline CDR1 and CDR2: ENHRY and SYGVKD. Deletions cut 3 bases from V and 3 bases from J, with 8 bases between. Original analysis: The authors estimated nucleated cell counts from reference gene primer amplification. TCRdb keeps only in-frame clones here, not all; method: immunoSEQ multiplex PCR. From that table come the V and J calls and clone size; the DNA was used to work out D and trimming. The table shows 280,000 or so clones, with 85% occurring only once. Participants' own reports of clinical history determined their cohort assignment. Donors in Cohort 3 who had recovered were those with two negative PCRs, healthcare professional clearance, or resolution of their symptoms.

The TCR was taken from a woman in her fifties or sixties who had recovered from COVID-19. The chain carries TRBV10-3 and TRBJ1-2, with D unresolved. The sample taken for sequencing was PBMCs or T cells enriched from blood (not recorded which). The CDR3 DNA is TGTGCCATCAGTGATCTGTTAGACTATGGCTACACCTTC. The encoded protein is CAISDLLDYGYTF.